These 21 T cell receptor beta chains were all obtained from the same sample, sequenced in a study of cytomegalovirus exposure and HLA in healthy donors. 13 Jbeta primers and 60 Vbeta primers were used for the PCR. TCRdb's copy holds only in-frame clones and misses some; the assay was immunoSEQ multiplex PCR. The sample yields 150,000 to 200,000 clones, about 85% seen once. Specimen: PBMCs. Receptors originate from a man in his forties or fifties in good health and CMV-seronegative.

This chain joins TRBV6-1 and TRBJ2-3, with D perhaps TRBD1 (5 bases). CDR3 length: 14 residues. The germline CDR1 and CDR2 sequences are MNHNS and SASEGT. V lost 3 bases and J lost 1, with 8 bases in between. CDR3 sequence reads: CASSEGQGTDTQYF. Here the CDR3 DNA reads TGTGCCAGCAGTGAGGGGCAGGGCACAGATACGCAGTATTTT.

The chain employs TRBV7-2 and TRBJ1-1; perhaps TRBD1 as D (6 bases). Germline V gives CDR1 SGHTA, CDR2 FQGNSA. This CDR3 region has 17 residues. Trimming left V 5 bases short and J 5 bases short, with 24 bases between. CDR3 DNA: TGTGCCAGCAGCCCGGGGGGGGGCGCGAAGGGTGGGACTGAAGCTTTCTTT. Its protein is CASSPGGGAKGGTEAFF.

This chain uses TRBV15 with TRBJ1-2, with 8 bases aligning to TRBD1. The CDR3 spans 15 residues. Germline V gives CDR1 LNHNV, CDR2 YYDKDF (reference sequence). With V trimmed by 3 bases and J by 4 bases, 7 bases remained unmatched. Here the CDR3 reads CATSSNRQGFYGYTF. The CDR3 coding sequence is TGTGCCACCAGCAGTAATCGACAGGGGTTCTATGGCTACACCTTC.

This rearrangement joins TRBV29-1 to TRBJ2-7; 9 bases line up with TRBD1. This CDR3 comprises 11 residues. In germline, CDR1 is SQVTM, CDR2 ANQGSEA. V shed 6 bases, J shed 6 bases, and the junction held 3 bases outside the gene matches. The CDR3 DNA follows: TGCAGCGTCGCGACAGGGGGCGAGCAGTACTTC. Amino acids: CSVATGGEQYF.

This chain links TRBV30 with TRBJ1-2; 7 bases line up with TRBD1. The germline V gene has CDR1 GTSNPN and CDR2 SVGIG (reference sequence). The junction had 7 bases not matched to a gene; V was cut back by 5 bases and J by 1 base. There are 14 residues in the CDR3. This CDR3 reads CAWDRDSHNYGYTF. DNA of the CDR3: TGTGCCTGGGACCGGGACAGCCATAACTATGGCTACACCTTC.

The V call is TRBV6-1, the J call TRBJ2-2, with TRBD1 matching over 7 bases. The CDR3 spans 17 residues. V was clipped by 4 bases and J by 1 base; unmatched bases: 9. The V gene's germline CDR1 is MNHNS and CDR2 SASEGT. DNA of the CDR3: TGTGCCAGCAGTGCTGGTTTGGGGACAGTGAACACCGGGGAGCTGTTTTTT. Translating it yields CASSAGLGTVNTGELFF.

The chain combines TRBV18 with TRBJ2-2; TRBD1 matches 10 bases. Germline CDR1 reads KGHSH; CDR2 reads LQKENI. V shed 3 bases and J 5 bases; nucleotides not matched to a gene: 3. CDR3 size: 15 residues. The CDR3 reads CASSPSGQGTGELFF. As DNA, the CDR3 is TGTGCCAGCTCACCGTCGGGACAGGGGACCGGGGAGCTGTTTTTT.

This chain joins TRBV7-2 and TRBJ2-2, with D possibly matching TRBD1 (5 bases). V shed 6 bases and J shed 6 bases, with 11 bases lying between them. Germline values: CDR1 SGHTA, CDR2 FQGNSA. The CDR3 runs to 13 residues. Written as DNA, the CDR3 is TGTGCCAGCAGTTTCAGGGTCGCCGGGGAGCTGTTTTTT. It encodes CASSFRVAGELFF.

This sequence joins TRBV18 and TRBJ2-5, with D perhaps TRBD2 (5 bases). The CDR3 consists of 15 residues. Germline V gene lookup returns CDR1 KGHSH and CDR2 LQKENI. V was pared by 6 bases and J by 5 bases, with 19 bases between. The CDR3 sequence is CASSHTQKRGETQYF. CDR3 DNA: TGTGCCAGCTCTCACACCCAGAAACGCGGGGAGACCCAGTACTTC.

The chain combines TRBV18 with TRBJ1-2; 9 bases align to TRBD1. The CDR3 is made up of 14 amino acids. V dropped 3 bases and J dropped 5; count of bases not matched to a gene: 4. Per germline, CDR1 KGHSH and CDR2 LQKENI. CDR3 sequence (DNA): TGTGCCAGCTCACCGGACAGGGGAGGGTATGGCTACACCTTC. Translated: CASSPDRGGYGYTF.

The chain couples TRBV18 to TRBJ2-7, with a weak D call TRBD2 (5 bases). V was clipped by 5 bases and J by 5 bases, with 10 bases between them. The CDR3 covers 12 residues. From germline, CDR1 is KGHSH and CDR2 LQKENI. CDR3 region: CASSVSRDEQYF. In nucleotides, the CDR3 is TGTGCCAGCTCAGTTTCGCGGGACGAGCAGTACTTC.

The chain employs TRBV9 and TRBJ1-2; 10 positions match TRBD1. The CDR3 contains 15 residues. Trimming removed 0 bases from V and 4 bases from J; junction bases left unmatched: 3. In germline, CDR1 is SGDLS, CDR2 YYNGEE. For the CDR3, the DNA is TGTGCCAGCAGCGTAGGGGACAGGGGTGCCTATGGCTACACCTTC. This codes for CASSVGDRGAYGYTF.

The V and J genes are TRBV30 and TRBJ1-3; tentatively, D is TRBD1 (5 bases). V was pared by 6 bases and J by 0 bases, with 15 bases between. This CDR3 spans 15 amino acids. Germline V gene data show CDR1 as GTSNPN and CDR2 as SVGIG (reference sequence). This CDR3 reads CACKSQGFSGNTIYF. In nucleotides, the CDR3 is TGTGCCTGCAAGTCTCAGGGCTTCTCTGGAAACACCATATATTTT.

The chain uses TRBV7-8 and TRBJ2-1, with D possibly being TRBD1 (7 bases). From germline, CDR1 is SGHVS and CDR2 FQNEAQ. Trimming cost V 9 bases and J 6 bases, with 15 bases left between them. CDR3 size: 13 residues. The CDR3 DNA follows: TGTGCCAGTAGGGCAGGGGGAGGCAATGAGCAGTTCTTC. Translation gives CASRAGGGNEQFF.

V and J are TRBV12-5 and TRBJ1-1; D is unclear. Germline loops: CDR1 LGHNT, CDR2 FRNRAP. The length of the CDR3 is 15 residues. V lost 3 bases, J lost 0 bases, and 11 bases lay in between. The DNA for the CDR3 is TGTGCTAGTGGTTTCAAACTGGGCTTGAACACTGAAGCTTTCTTT. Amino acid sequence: CASGFKLGLNTEAFF.

This chain's CDR3 is CASSLADGGAEAFF. The CDR3 coding sequence is TGTGCCAGCAGCTTAGCGGATGGAGGGGCTGAAGCTTTCTTT. The J gene is TRBJ1-1, the V gene TRBV7-6; a weak D match, TRBD1 (5 bases). Looked up from germline, CDR1 is SGHVS and CDR2 is FNYEAQ. The CDR3 loop spans 14 amino acids. Trimming cost V 0 bases and J 6 bases, with 11 bases left between them.

CDR3 amino acids: CASSVEIAGYEAFF. The CDR3, as DNA: TGTGCCAGCAGCGTAGAAATCGCAGGATATGAAGCTTTCTTT. This chain uses TRBV9 with TRBJ1-1; D is ambiguous. The CDR3 is 14 residues long. V lost 0 bases, J lost 7 bases, and 13 bases lay in between. The germline CDR1 and CDR2 sequences are SGDLS and YYNGEE.

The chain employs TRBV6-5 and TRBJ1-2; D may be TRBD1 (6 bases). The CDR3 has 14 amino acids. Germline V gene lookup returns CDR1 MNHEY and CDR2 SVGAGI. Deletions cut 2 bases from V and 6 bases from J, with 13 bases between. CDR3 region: CASSYLRTADGYTF. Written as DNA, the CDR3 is TGTGCCAGCAGTTACCTTAGGACAGCTGATGGCTACACCTTC.

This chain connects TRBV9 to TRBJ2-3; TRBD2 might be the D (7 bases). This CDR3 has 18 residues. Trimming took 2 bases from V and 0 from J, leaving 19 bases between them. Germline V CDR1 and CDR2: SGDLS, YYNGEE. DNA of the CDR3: TGTGCCAGCAGCGTCACTAGGGGGGGGAGTCAAAGCACAGATACGCAGTATTTT. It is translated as CASSVTRGGSQSTDTQYF.

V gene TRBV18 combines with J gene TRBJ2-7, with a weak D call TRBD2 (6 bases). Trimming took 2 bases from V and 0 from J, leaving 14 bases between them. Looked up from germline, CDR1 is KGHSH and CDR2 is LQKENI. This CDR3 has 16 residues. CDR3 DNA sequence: TGTGCCAGCTCACCAGGTCGGGGGTCAAGCTCCTACGAGCAGTACTTC. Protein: CASSPGRGSSSYEQYF. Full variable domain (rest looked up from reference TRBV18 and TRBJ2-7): NAGVMQNPRHLVRRRGQEARLRCSPMKGHSHVYWYRQLPEEGLKFMVYLQKENIIDESGMPKERFSAEFPKEGPSILRIQQVVRGDSAAYFCASSPGRGSSSYEQYFGPGTRLTVT.

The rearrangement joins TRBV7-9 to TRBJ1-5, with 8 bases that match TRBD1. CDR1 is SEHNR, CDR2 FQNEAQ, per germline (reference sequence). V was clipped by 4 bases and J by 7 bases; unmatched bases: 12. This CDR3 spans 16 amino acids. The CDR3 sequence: CASSSLLAGGGQPQHF. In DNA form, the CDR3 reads TGTGCCAGCAGCTCACTTCTGGCAGGGGGCGGGCAGCCCCAGCATTTT.